This T cell receptor beta chain is from a study of long-term antiretroviral therapy in people with HIV. A few counts support this clone. The V and J ends lost 5 bases and 14 bases respectively, with 24 bases between them. Germline V gives CDR1 SEHNR, CDR2 FQNEAQ (reference sequence). This CDR3 is 15 amino acids long. The authors ran the immunoSEQ assay, v3.0, at survey level. Assay used: immunoSEQ multiplex PCR; TCRdb lists only in-frame clones, some missing. The sample records almost 20,000 clones, about nine tenths being singletons. The sequencing used unsorted PBMCs, collected approximately 4.4 years before starting antiretroviral therapy. The rearrangement uses TRBV7-9 and TRBJ2-2; D may correspond to TRBD1 or TRBD2 (6 bases each). The sequence was obtained from a woman in her 30s with HIV. For the CDR3, the DNA is TGTGCCAGCAGCCTTGGGTCGGGGGCGTCCCTTCTCCTGTTTTTT. Its translation: CASSLGSGASLLLFF.